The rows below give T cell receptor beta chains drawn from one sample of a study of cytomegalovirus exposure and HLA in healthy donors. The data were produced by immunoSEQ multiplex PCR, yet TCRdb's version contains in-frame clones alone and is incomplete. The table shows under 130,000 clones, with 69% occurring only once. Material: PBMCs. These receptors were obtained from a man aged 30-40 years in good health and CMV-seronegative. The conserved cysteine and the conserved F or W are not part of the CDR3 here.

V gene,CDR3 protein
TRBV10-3,AISESTGYGNQPQH
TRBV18,ASSQQGGQIDTQY
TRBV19,ASSKSLDRGYNEQF
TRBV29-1,SATGRAYEQY
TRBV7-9,ASSSTGDGYT
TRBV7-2,ASSLDRALH
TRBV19,ASIGGLYNEQF
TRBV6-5,ASTLGTGMGELF
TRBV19,ASPGVGNTIY
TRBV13,ASSFRGDRGYEQY
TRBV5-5,ASSSGLAASGEQF
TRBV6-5,ASRRDRETQY
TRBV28,ASSLFRTVNTEAF
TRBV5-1,ASSPTVRGTEAF
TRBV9,ASSVEGAETQY
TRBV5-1,ASSLGQDTEAF
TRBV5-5,ASSVQGLEPQH
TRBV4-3,ASSQGEGPFRPGALF
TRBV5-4,ASSSTSGTYHEQY
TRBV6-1,ASSEMEERAQPQH
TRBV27,ASSILPNTEAF
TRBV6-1,ASSRDRGSGQPQH
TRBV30,AWSVPGKGYEQY
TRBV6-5,ASSFGQGDTGELF
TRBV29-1,SVDAGLGNTIY
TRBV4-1,ASSQPGTGGSHTQY
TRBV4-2,ASSPDRGRTDTQY
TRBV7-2,ASSLGSGGPYEQY
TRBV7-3,ASSVGVYNEQF
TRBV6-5,ATGTGTNTEAF
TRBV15,ATSRGRTSVNYEQY
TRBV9,ASSPDRGQYNEQF
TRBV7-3,ASSSGTSGRASEQF
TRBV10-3,AISEVQGAGSPLH
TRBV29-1,SANRHGTSGRGPYNEQF
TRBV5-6,ASSSDGVYQPQH
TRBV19,ASSMGQGVNNQPQH
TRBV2,ASSEAGPVPQH
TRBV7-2,VSSLSRATSTDTQY
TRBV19,ASRDRDNEKLF
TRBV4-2,ASRKSGSSIEQF
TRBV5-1,ASSLGGGPNQPQH
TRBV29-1,SSRLNTEAF
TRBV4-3,ASSQDRGGYT
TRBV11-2,ASSLRDSGSSYEQY
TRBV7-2,ASSFLLGGNYEQY
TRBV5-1,ASSLAKEGADTQY
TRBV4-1,ASRSGLAGDNEQF
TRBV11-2,ASSLEGQGVNEQF
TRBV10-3,AISGAGGGYGYT
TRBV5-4,ASSPTLNYGYT
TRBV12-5,ASGLTMASGRTQETQY